Following are 29 T cell receptor beta chains from one sample sequenced in a study of brain T cells in children with intractable seizures. Specified time point: blood from clinic visit 5 months post-surgery; TSC patient then seizure free. This table comes from immunoSEQ multiplex PCR, and its TCRdb copy is limited to in-frame clones, with some not included. The sample records 300,000 to 400,000 clones, about 93% being singletons. The sample here was peripheral blood, taken 4 to 5 months after surgery. These receptors were obtained from a boy younger than two with tuberous sclerosis and intractable seizures.

Remarks on this clone: One junction end disagrees with the germline gene, perhaps due to a read error. V is TRBV5-1 and J is TRBJ1-1; TRBD1 agrees at 7 bases. Germline V lookup: CDR1 SGHRS, CDR2 YFSETQ. The CDR3 has 13 amino acids. CDR3 loop: CASSQIDRDGLLF. CDR3 DNA: TGCGCCAGCAGTCAAATCGACAGGGATGGGTTGCTCTTT.

The chain combines TRBV9 with TRBJ2-7; TRBD1 matches 12 bases. V lost 4 bases, J lost 2 bases, and 7 bases stayed unmatched. The CDR3 consists of 16 residues. The germline CDR1 and CDR2 sequences are SGDLS and YYNGEE. The CDR3 DNA is TGTGCCAGCAGCTCTGGGGACAGGGGGCTGCCCTACGAGCAGTACTTC. Its translation is CASSSGDRGLPYEQYF.

The J gene is TRBJ2-5, the V gene TRBV9; 7 bases fit TRBD1. The germline CDR1 and CDR2 sequences are SGDLS and YYNGEE. The CDR3 consists of 18 residues. V lost 2 bases to trimming and J lost 5 bases; unmatched junction nucleotides: 18. As DNA, the CDR3 is TGTGCCAGCAGCGTTCAGGGGGTGCTAGGTGTTGATTGGGAGACCCAGTACTTC. Translation: CASSVQGVLGVDWETQYF.

The V and J genes are TRBV6-1 and TRBJ2-3; 9 bases align to TRBD1. CDR3 length equals 18 residues. The germline gives CDR1 MNHNS, CDR2 SASEGT. V lost 2 bases, J lost 4 bases, and 13 bases stayed unmatched. The CDR3 region is CASSELDGGQGSADTQYF. Here the CDR3 DNA reads TGTGCCAGCAGTGAATTAGATGGCGGACAGGGGAGCGCAGATACGCAGTATTTT.

This chain links TRBV29-1 with TRBJ2-7; 12 nucleotides line up with TRBD1. The CDR3 extends over 13 amino acids. The V segment lost 3 bases and the J segment 5 bases; nucleotides outside the gene matches: 2. The germline CDR1 and CDR2 sequences are SQVTM and ANQGSEA. The chain's CDR3 is CSVEGQGANEQYF. CDR3 in DNA: TGCAGCGTTGAGGGACAGGGGGCGAACGAGCAGTACTTC.

The rearrangement links TRBV5-1 to TRBJ1-1, with D uncertain. The germline V gene encodes CDR1 SGHRS and CDR2 YFSETQ. This CDR3 contains 14 residues. The V end lost 0 bases, the J end lost 2 bases, and 8 bases lay between the germline ends. This chain's CDR3 is CASSLEADNTEAFF. The CDR3 DNA follows: TGCGCCAGCAGCTTGGAGGCGGACAACACTGAAGCTTTCTTT.

This chain connects TRBV11-2 to TRBJ1-1, with D possibly matching TRBD1 (5 bases). The CDR3 runs 17 residues. V was clipped by 3 bases and J by 0 bases, with 17 bases between them. The germline V gene encodes CDR1 SGHAT and CDR2 FQNNGV. This chain's CDR3 is CASSLRPGSGMNTEAFF. In DNA, the CDR3 is TGTGCCAGCAGCTTGAGACCCGGCTCAGGGATGAACACTGAAGCTTTCTTT. The whole variable domain, filled in from reference TRBV11-2 and TRBJ1-1, reads EAGVAQSPRYKIIEKRQSVAFWCNPISGHATLYWYQQILGQGPKLLIQFQNNGVVDDSQLPKDRFSAERLKGVDSTLKIQPAKLEDSAVYLCASSLRPGSGMNTEAFFGQGTRLTVV.

The CDR3 protein is CASRSDGATEAFF. CDR3 sequence (DNA): TGTGCCAGCAGATCGGACGGGGCGACTGAAGCTTTCTTT. The V gene is TRBV7-9, the J gene TRBJ1-1, with TRBD1 as a possible D gene (5 bases). The CDR3 has 13 amino acids. Per germline, CDR1 SEHNR and CDR2 FQNEAQ (reference sequence). V lost 6 bases and J lost 5, with 13 bases in between.

This clone was counted a single time. V is TRBV5-1 and J is TRBJ1-1, with a tentative D call TRBD1 (5 bases). Germline V gene data show CDR1 as SGHRS and CDR2 as YFSETQ. This CDR3 has 18 residues. Trimming took 3 bases from V and 0 from J, leaving 21 bases between them. The CDR3 reads CASSWTVLGDGMNTEAFF. The CDR3 region has the DNA TGCGCCAGCAGCTGGACCGTTTTGGGGGATGGCATGAACACTGAAGCTTTCTTT.

The rearrangement uses TRBV6-1 and TRBJ1-2; D might be TRBD1 (5 bases). CDR3 length equals 13 residues. V lost 2 bases, J lost 7 bases, and 11 bases lay in between. The germline V gene encodes CDR1 MNHNS and CDR2 SASEGT. In nucleotides, the CDR3 is TGTGCCAGCAGTGAATCGGGGGTGGGTGGCTACACCTTC. This codes for CASSESGVGGYTF.

The J gene is TRBJ2-1, the V gene TRBV6-6; the D is unclear. CDR1 MNHNY and CDR2 SVGAGI come from the germline V gene (reference sequence). V shed 6 bases and J shed 12 bases, with 12 bases lying between them. The CDR3 has 11 amino acids. The CDR3 region has the DNA TGTGCCAGCAGCTTAACCCCGGTGCAGTTCTTC. Residues: CASSLTPVQFF.

The chain joins TRBV7-9 to TRBJ2-5, with D perhaps TRBD2 (6 bases). Germline assignment: CDR1 SEHNR and CDR2 FQNEAQ (reference sequence). The germline V and J ends were trimmed by 2 bases and 4 bases, with 14 bases remaining between them. The CDR3 has 15 residues. The CDR3 spells CASSLNGGVAETQYF. The CDR3 nucleotides read TGTGCCAGCAGCTTAAACGGCGGGGTGGCAGAGACCCAGTACTTC.

J is TRBJ2-7 and V is TRBV13; 8 positions agree with TRBD2. The CDR3 is 13 residues long. The germline CDR1 and CDR2 sequences are PRHDT and FYEKMQ (reference sequence). The V and J ends lost 4 bases and 2 bases, in that order; junction bases with no gene match: 1. CDR3 in amino acids: CASSSGGTYEQYF. The CDR3, as DNA: TGTGCCAGCAGCTCGGGGGGGACCTACGAGCAGTACTTC.

A word on this clone: The junction and the germline gene differ at one end; a read error may be behind it. This chain links TRBV7-7 with TRBJ1-5, with TRBD1 as a possible D gene (6 bases). The germline gives CDR1 SSHAT, CDR2 FNYEAQ (reference sequence). CDR3 length: 18 residues. As DNA, the CDR3 is TGTGCTAGCAGCTCACGTCCGGGACACGGCCGTAGCAATCAGCCCCAGCATTTT. It encodes CASSSRPGHGRSNQPQHF.

V is TRBV3-1 (or the pseudogene TRBV3-2) and J is TRBJ1-2; D uncertain. Per the germline V gene, CDR1 is LGHDT and CDR2 is YNNKEL (reference sequence). The CDR3 consists of 13 residues. With 3 bases removed from V and 6 bases from J, the gap between germline ends came to 11 bases. The CDR3 region is CASSQGRTHGYTF. The CDR3 bases are TGTGCCAGCAGCCAGGGGAGGACCCATGGCTACACCTTC.

This chain connects TRBV5-4 to TRBJ2-3; D not certain. The CDR3 is 13 amino acids. Germline CDR1 SGHNT, CDR2 YYREEE (reference sequence). V shed 0 bases and J shed 4 bases, with 6 bases lying between them. The CDR3 sequence is CASSLASADTQYF. DNA of the CDR3: TGTGCCAGCAGCTTGGCCAGTGCAGATACGCAGTATTTT.

V gene TRBV18 combines with J gene TRBJ1-2, with D possibly being TRBD1 (6 bases). Trimming left V 4 bases short and J 6 bases short, with 12 bases between. This CDR3 comprises 13 residues. Per the germline V gene, CDR1 is KGHSH and CDR2 is LQKENI. The CDR3 region is CASSRQEMDGYTF. CDR3 nucleotide sequence: TGTGCCAGCTCACGACAGGAGATGGATGGCTACACCTTC.

The gene calls are TRBV3-1 (or the pseudogene TRBV3-2) and TRBJ2-1; TRBD2 aligns across 12 bases. The V segment lost 1 base and the J segment 8 bases; nucleotides outside the gene matches: 3. There are 15 residues in the CDR3. Germline V lookup: CDR1 LGHDT, CDR2 YNNKEL (reference sequence). This chain's CDR3 is CASSQGTSGIYEQFF. The CDR3, as DNA: TGTGCCAGCAGCCAAGGGACTAGCGGGATCTATGAGCAGTTCTTC.

The chain recombines TRBV9 with TRBJ2-3; 9 bases agree with TRBD2. J lost 2 bases, V lost 4 bases, and 5 bases had no gene match. Germline V CDR1 and CDR2: SGDLS, YYNGEE. This CDR3 has 15 amino acids. CDR3 nucleotides: TGTGCCAGCAGCTTTAGCGGGGGAAACACAGATACGCAGTATTTT. Translation gives CASSFSGGNTDTQYF. The full variable domain, its missing parts supplied by reference TRBV9 and TRBJ2-3, is DSGVTQTPKHLITATGQRVTLRCSPRSGDLSVYWYQQSLDQGLQFLIQYYNGEERAKGNILERFSAQQFPDLHSELNLSSLELGDSALYFCASSFSGGNTDTQYFGPGTRLTVL.

The V call is TRBV5-6, the J call TRBJ2-7; D unresolved. CDR3 size: 11 residues. Germline V gene data show CDR1 as SGHDT and CDR2 as YYEEEE. V was cut by 6 bases and J by 4 bases, with 8 bases left in between. CDR3 region: CASTLGYEQYF. The CDR3 DNA follows: TGTGCCAGCACCCTGGGATACGAGCAGTACTTC. Full variable domain (missing parts from reference TRBV5-6 and TRBJ2-7): DAGVTQSPTHLIKTRGQQVTLRCSPKSGHDTVSWYQQALGQGPQFIFQYYEEEERQRGNFPDRFSGHQFPNYSSELNVNALLLGDSALYLCASTLGYEQYFGPGTRLTVT.

CDR3 in DNA: TGCGCCAGCAGCATAGAGCGGGAGATCGACACCGGGGAGCTGTTTTTT. This codes for CASSIEREIDTGELFF. The V gene is TRBV5-1, the J gene TRBJ2-2; TRBD2 matches at 8 bases. This CDR3 contains 16 residues. Per the germline V gene, CDR1 is SGHRS and CDR2 is YFSETQ. V dropped 4 bases and J dropped 3; count of bases not matched to a gene: 8.

The rearrangement links TRBV29-1 to TRBJ1-2, with 8 bases matching TRBD1. This CDR3 is 13 amino acids long. Unmatched junction bases numbered 2, after V lost 1 base and J lost 4 bases. Per germline, CDR1 SQVTM and CDR2 ANQGSEA. The CDR3 loop reads CSVEGDRLYGYTF. The CDR3 DNA sequence: TGCAGCGTTGAAGGGGACAGGCTCTATGGCTACACCTTC.

The chain has TRBV4-1 and TRBJ1-6, with 7 bases that match TRBD1. The CDR3 runs 18 residues. V lost 4 bases, J lost 0 bases, and 9 bases stayed unmatched. Germline assignment: CDR1 MGHRA and CDR2 YSYEKL. The CDR3 protein is CASSPPGQSSSYNSPLHF. DNA for the CDR3: TGCGCCAGCAGCCCTCCGGGACAGTCAAGCTCCTATAATTCACCCCTCCACTTT.

V usage is TRBV21-1 and J usage is TRBJ2-1; the table's D gene call, TRBD2, was not cross checked with the DNA. TRBV21-1 is a documented pseudogene. The CDR3 loop spans 18 amino acids. This CDR3 is CASSKGASGSVPRSEQFF. The CDR3 coding sequence is TGTGCCAGCAGCAAAGGTGCTAGCGGGAGCGTTCCTCGCTCTGAGCAGTTCTTC.

The genes are TRBV24-1 and TRBJ2-2; 11 bases are a match to TRBD2. Germline-derived CDR1 and CDR2 are KGHDR and SFDVKD. The CDR3 runs to 18 residues. The V segment lost 2 bases and the J segment 0 bases; nucleotides outside the gene matches: 4. CDR3 amino acids: CATSDWASGGPNTGELFF. The CDR3 DNA follows: TGTGCCACCAGTGATTGGGCTAGCGGGGGGCCGAACACCGGGGAGCTGTTTTTT.

The chain carries TRBV3-1 (or the pseudogene TRBV3-2) and TRBJ2-6; D possibly matches TRBD1 or TRBD2 (5 bases each). In germline, CDR1 is LGHDT, CDR2 YNNKEL (reference sequence). Deletions cut 2 bases from V and 0 bases from J, with 11 bases between. This CDR3 spans 17 amino acids. This chain's CDR3 is CASSQTGPNSGANVLTF. The CDR3 region has the DNA TGTGCCAGCAGCCAAACGGGACCGAACTCTGGGGCCAACGTCCTGACTTTC.

The chain carries TRBV7-9 and TRBJ1-3; D is unresolved. This CDR3 contains 13 residues. Germline V lookup: CDR1 SEHNR, CDR2 FQNEAQ (reference sequence). Trimming took 5 bases from V and 3 from J, leaving 8 bases between them. CDR3 residues: CASSPEFGNTIYF. In DNA form, the CDR3 reads TGTGCCAGCAGCCCAGAGTTTGGAAACACCATATATTTT.

The chain carries TRBV7-2 and TRBJ2-5; maybe TRBD2 (5 bases). V was shortened by 3 bases and J by 1 base, with 9 bases between the two germline ends. CDR3 length: 14 amino acids. Germline assignment: CDR1 SGHTA and CDR2 FQGNSA. The CDR3 protein is CASSLRLAQETQYF. The CDR3 bases are TGTGCCAGCAGCTTGAGGCTAGCCCAAGAGACCCAGTACTTC. The full variable domain, rest sourced from reference TRBV7-2 and TRBJ2-5, is GAGVSQSPSNKVTEKGKDVELRCDPISGHTALYWYRQSLGQGLEFLIYFQGNSAPDKSGLPSDRFSAERTGGSVSTLTIQRTQQEDSAVYLCASSLRLAQETQYFGPGTRLLVL.

The V call is TRBV30, the J call TRBJ1-2, with D unresolved. The CDR3 totals 14 residues. V lost 3 bases to trimming and J lost 4 bases, with 15 bases between them. Germline values: CDR1 GTSNPN, CDR2 SVGIG (reference sequence). The CDR3 bases are TGTGCCTGGAGCTCAGCCGCGAGGTCCTATGGCTACACCTTC. Its protein is CAWSSAARSYGYTF.